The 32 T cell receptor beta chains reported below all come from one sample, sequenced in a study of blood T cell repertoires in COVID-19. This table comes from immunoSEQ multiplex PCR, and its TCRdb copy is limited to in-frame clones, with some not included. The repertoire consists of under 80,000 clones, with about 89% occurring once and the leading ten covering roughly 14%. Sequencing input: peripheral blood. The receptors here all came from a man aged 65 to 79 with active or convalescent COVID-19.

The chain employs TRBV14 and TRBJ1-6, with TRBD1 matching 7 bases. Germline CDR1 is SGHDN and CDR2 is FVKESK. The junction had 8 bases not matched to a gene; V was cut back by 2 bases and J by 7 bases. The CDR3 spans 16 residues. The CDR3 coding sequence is TGTGCCAGCAGCCAAAAAGGGGGACAGATGAATTCACCCCTCCACTTT. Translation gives CASSQKGGQMNSPLHF.

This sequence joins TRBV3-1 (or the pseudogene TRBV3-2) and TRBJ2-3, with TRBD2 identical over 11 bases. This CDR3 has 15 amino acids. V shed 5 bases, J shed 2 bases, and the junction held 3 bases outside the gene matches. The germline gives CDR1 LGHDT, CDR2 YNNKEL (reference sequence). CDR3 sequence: CASSGTSGITDTQYF. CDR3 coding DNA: TGTGCCAGCAGCGGGACTAGCGGAATCACAGATACGCAGTATTTT.

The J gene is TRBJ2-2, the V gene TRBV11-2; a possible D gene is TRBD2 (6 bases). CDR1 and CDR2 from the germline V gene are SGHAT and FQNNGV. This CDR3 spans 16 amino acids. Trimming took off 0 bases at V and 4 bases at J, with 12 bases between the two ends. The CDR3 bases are TGTGCCAGCAGCTTAGACCCCGGGACTCTCACCGGGGAGCTGTTTTTT. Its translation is CASSLDPGTLTGELFF.

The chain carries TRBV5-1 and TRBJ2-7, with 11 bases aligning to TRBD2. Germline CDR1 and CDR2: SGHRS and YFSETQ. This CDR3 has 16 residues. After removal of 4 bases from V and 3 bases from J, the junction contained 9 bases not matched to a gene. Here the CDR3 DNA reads TGCGCCAGCAGCAAAAACCCTACTAGCGGGAGCTACGAGCAGTACTTC. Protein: CASSKNPTSGSYEQYF. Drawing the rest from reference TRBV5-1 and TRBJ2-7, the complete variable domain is KAGVTQTPRYLIKTRGQQVTLSCSPISGHRSVSWYQQTPGQGLQFLFEYFSETQRNKGNFPGRFSGRQFSNSRSEMNVSTLELGDSALYLCASSKNPTSGSYEQYFGPGTRLTVT.

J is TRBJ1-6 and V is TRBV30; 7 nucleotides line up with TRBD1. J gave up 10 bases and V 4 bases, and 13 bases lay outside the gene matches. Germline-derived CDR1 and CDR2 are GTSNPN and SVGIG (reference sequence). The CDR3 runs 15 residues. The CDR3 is CAWTETTRGVSPLHF. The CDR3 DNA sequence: TGTGCCTGGACCGAAACCACCAGGGGGGTCTCACCCCTCCACTTT.

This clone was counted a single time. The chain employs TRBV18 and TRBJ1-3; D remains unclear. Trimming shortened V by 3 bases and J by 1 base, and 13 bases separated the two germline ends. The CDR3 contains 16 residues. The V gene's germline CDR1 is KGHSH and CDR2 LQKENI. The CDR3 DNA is TGTGCCAGCTCACCGGTGGGCACCTATTCTGGAAACACCATATATTTT. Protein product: CASSPVGTYSGNTIYF. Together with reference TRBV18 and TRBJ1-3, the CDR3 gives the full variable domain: NAGVMQNPRHLVRRRGQEARLRCSPMKGHSHVYWYRQLPEEGLKFMVYLQKENIIDESGMPKERFSAEFPKEGPSILRIQQVVRGDSAAYFCASSPVGTYSGNTIYFGEGSWLTVV.

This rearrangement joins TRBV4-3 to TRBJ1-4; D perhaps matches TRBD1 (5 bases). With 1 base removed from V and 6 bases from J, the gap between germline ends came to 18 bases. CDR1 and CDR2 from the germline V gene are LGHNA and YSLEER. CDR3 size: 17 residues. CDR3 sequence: CASSQGFGGVGDEKLFF. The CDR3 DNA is TGCGCCAGCAGCCAAGGATTTGGGGGGGTCGGGGATGAAAAACTGTTTTTT.

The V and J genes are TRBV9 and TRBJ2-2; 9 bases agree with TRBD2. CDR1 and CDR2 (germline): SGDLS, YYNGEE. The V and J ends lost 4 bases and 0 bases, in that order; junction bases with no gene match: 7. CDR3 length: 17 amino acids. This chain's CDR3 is CASSLRLAGTNTGELFF. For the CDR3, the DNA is TGTGCCAGCAGCCTCCGGCTAGCGGGAACGAACACCGGGGAGCTGTTTTTT. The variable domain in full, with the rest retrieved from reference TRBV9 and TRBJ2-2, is DSGVTQTPKHLITATGQRVTLRCSPRSGDLSVYWYQQSLDQGLQFLIQYYNGEERAKGNILERFSAQQFPDLHSELNLSSLELGDSALYFCASSLRLAGTNTGELFFGEGSRLTVL.

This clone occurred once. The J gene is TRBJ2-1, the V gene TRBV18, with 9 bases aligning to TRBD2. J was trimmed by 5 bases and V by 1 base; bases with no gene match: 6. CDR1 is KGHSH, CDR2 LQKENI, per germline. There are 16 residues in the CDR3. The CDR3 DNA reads TGTGCCAGCTCACCACTTGTAGCGGGAGTCCACAATGAGCAGTTCTTC. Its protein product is CASSPLVAGVHNEQFF.

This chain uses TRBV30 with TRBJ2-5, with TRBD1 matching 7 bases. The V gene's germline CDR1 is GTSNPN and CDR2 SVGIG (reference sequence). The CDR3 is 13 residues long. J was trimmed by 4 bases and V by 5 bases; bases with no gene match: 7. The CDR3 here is CAWQRRDRETQYF. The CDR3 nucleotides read TGTGCCTGGCAAAGACGGGACAGAGAGACCCAGTACTTC.

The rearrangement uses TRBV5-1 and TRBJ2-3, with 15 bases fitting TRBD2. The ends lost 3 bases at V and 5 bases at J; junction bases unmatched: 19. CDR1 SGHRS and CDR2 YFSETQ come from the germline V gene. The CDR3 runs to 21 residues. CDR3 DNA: TGCGCCAGCAGCTCTCTCGATTATTCTCGGACTAGCGGGAGGGCCGGAGATACGCAGTATTTT. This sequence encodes CASSSLDYSRTSGRAGDTQYF.

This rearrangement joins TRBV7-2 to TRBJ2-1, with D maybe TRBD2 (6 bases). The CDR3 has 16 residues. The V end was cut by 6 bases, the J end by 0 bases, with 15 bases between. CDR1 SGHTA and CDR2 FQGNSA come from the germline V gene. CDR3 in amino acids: CASSTLADSSYNEQFF. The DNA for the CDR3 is TGTGCCAGCAGTACATTAGCGGATAGCTCCTACAATGAGCAGTTCTTC.

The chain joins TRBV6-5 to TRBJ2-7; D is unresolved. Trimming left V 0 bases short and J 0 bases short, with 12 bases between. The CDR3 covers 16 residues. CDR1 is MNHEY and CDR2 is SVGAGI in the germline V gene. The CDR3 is CASSYSSGRGSYEQYF. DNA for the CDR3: TGTGCCAGCAGTTACTCCTCCGGCCGCGGCTCCTACGAGCAGTACTTC.

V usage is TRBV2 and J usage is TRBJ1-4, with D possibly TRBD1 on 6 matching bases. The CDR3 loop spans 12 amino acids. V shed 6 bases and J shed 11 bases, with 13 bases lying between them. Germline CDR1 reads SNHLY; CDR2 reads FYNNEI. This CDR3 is CASRLGTPKLFF. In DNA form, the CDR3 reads TGTGCCAGCAGGCTCGGGACACCCAAACTGTTTTTT.

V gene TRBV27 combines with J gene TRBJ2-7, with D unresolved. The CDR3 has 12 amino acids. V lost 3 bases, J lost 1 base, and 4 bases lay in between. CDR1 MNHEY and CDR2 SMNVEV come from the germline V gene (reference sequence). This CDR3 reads CASSFPSYEQYF. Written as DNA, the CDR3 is TGTGCCAGCAGTTTCCCTTCCTACGAGCAGTACTTC.

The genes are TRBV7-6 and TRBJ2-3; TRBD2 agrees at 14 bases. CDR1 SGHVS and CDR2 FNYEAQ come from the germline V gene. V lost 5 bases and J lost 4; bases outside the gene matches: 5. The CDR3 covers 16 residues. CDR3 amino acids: CASSVGLAGAADTQYF. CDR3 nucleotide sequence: TGTGCCAGCAGCGTGGGACTAGCGGGAGCTGCAGATACGCAGTATTTT.

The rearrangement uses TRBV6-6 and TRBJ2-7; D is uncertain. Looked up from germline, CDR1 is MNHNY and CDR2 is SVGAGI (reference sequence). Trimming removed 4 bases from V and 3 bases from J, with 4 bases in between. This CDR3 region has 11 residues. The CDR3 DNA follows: TGTGCCAGCAGTTCTATCTACGAGCAGTACTTC. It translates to CASSSIYEQYF.

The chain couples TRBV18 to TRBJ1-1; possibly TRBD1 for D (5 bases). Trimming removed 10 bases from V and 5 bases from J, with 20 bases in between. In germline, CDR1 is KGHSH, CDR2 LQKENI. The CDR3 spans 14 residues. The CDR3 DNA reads TGTGCCACTTCAGACCCTAGGGGCCATACTGAAGCTTTCTTT. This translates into CATSDPRGHTEAFF.

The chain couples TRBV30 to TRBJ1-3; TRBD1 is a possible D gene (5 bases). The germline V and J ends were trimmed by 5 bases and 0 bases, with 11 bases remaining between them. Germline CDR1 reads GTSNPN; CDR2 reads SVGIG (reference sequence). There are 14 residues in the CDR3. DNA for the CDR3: TGTGCCTGGGATCAGGGCTTCTCTGGAAACACCATATATTTT. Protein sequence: CAWDQGFSGNTIYF. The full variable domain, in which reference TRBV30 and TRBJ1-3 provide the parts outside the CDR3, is SQTIHQWPATLVQPVGSPLSLECTVEGTSNPNLYWYRQAAGRGLQLLFYSVGIGQISSEVPQNLSASRPQDRQFILSSKKLLLSDSGFYLCAWDQGFSGNTIYFGEGSWLTVV.

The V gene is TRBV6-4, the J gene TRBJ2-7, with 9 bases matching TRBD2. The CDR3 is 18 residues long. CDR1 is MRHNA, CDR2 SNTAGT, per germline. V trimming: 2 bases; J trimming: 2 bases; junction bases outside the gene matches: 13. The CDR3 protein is CASSDQTVGLALPYEQYF. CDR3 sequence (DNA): TGTGCCAGCAGTGACCAGACAGTAGGACTAGCGCTTCCCTACGAGCAGTACTTC.

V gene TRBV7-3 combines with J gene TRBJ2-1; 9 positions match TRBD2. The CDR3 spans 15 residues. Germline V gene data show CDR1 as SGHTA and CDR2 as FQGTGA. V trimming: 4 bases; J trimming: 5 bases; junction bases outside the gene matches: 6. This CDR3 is CASSSRLAGHNEQFF. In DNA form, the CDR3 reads TGTGCCAGCAGCTCTAGGCTAGCGGGACACAATGAGCAGTTCTTC.

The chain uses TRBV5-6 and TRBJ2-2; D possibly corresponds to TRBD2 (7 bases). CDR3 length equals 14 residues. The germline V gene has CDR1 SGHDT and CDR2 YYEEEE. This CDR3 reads CAWGGGDYTGELFF. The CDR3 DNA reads TGTGCATGGGGAGGGGGTGACTACACCGGGGAGCTGTTTTTT.

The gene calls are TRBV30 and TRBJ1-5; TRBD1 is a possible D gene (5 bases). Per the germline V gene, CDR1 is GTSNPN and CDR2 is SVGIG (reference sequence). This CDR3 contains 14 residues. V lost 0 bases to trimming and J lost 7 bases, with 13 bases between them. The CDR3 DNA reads TGTGCCTGGAGTGTTTCATGGGGCGTCCAGCCCCAGCATTTT. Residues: CAWSVSWGVQPQHF.

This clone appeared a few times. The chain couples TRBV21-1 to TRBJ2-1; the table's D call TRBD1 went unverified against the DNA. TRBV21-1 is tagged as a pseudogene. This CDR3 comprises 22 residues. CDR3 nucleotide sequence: TGTGCCAGCAGCAAAGAAAATCGGACAGGGGCTAAGCCCATCTCCCACTACAATGAGCAGTTCTTC. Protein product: CASSKENRTGAKPISHYNEQFF.

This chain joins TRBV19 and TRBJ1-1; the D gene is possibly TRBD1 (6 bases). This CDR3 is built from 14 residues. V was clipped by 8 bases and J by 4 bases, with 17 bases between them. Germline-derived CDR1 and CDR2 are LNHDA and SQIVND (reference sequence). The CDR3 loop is CASLPDRTSTEAFF. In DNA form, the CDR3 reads TGTGCCAGTCTCCCGGACAGAACATCCACTGAAGCTTTCTTT.

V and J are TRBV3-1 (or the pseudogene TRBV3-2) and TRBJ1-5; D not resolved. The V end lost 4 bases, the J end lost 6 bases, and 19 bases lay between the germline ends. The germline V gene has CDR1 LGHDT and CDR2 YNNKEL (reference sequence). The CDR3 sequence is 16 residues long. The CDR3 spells CASSPRFTGSSQPQHF. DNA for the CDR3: TGTGCCAGCAGCCCACGTTTTACGGGGTCGAGTCAGCCCCAGCATTTT.

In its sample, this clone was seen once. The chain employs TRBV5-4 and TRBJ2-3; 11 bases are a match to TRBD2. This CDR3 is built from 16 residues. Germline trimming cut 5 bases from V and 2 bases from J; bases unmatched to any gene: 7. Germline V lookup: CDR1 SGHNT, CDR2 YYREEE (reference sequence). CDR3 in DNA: TGTGCCAGCAGTTGGCGGGGACTAGCGGACACAGATACGCAGTATTTT. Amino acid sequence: CASSWRGLADTDTQYF.

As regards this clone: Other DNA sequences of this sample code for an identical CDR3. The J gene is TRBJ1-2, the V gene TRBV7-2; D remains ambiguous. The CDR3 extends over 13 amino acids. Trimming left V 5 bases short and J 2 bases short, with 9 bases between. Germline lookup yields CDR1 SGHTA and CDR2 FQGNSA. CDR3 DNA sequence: TGTGCCAGCAGCCCCGACTCGAACTATGGCTACACCTTC. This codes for CASSPDSNYGYTF.

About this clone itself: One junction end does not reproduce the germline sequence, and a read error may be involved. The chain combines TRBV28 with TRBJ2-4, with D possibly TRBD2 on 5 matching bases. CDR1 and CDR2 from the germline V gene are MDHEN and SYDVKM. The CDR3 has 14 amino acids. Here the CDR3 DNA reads TGTGCCAGCATGTCCCTTGGTGAGGGAAACACTCAGTACTTC. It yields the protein CASMSLGEGNTQYF.

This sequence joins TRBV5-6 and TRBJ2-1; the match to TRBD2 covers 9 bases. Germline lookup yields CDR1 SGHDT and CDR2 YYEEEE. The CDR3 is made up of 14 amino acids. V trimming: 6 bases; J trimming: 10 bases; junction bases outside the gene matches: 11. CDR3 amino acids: CASKNGGRAREQFF. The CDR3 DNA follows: TGTGCCAGCAAGAACGGCGGGAGGGCCAGGGAGCAGTTCTTC. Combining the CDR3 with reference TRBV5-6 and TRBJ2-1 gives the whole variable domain DAGVTQSPTHLIKTRGQQVTLRCSPKSGHDTVSWYQQALGQGPQFIFQYYEEEERQRGNFPDRFSGHQFPNYSSELNVNALLLGDSALYLCASKNGGRAREQFFGPGTRLTVL.

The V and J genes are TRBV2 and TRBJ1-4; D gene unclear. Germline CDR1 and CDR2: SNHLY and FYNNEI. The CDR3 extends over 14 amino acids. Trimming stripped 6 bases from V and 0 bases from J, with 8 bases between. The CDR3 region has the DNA TGTGCCAGCAGAAGTTCTACAACTAATGAAAAACTGTTTTTT. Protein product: CASRSSTTNEKLFF.

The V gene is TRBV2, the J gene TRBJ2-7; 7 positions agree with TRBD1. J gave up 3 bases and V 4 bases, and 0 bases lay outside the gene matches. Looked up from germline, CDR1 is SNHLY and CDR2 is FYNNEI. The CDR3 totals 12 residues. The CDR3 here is CASSGDSYEQYF. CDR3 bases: TGTGCCAGCAGTGGGGACAGCTACGAGCAGTACTTC.